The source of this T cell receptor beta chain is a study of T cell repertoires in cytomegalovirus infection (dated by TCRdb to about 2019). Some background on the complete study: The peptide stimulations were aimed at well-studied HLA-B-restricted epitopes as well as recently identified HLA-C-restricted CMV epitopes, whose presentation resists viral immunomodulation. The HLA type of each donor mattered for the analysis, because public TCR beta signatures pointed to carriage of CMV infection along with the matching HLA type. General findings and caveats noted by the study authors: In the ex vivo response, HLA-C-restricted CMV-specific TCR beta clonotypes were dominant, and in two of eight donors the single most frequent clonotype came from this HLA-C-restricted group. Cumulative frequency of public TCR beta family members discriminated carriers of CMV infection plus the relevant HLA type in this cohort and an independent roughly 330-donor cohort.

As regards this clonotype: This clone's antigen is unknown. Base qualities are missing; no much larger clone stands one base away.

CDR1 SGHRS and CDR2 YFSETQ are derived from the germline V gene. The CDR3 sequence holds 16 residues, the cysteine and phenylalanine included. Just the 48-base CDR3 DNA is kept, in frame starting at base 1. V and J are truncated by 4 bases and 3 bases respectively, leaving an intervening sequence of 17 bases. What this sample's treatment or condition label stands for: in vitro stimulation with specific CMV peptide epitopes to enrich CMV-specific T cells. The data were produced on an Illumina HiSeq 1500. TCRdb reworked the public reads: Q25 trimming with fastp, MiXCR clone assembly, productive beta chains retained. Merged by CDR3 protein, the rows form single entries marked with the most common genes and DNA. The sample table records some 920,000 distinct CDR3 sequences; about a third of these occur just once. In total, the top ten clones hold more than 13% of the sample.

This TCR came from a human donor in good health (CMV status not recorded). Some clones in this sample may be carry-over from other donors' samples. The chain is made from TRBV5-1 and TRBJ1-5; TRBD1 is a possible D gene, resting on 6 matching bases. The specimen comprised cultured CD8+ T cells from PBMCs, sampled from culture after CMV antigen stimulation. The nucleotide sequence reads TGCGCCAGCAGCACAGGGACCGGGGCAATCAATCAGCCCCAGCATTTT. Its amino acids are CASSTGTGAINQPQHF. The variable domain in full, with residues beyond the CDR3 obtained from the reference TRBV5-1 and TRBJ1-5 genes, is KAGVTQTPRYLIKTRGQQVTLSCSPISGHRSVSWYQQTPGQGLQFLFEYFSETQRNKGNFPGRFSGRQFSNSRSEMNVSTLELGDSALYLCASSTGTGAINQPQHFGDGTRLSIL.